Given below is one T cell receptor (beta chain) in context. Original analysis: Reference gene primer amplification gave estimated nucleated cell counts. Clones were read by immunoSEQ multiplex PCR, and TCRdb kept only the in-frame ones, dropping some. V, J and clone size are those of that table, while D and trimming were read from the DNA. The sample holds some 130,000 clones, just under 85% seen once. The CDR3 is 15 amino acids. The germline gives CDR1 LNHNV, CDR2 YYDKDF (reference sequence). The germline V and J ends were trimmed by 0 bases and 3 bases, with 12 bases remaining between them. These data belong to a study of blood T cell repertoires in COVID-19.

This clonotype was sampled from a human donor in a cohort sampled during active COVID-19. The gene calls are TRBV15 and TRBJ2-7, with D perhaps matching TRBD1 (5 bases). Sequenced input: peripheral blood. The CDR3 region is CATSRDTGNLYEQYF. CDR3 DNA: TGTGCCACCAGCAGAGACACAGGAAACCTCTACGAGCAGTACTTC.